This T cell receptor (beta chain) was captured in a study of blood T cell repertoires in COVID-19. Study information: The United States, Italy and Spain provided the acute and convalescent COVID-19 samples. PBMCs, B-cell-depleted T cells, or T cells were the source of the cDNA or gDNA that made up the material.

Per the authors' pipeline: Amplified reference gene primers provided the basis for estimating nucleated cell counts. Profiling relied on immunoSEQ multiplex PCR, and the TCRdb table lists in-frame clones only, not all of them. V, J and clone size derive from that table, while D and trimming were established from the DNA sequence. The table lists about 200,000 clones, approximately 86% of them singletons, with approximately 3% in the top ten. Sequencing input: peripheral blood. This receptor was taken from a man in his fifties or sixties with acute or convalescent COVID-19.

CDR3 sequence reads: CSASLSAEAFF. The CDR3 DNA reads as TGCAGTGCTAGCCTTTCCGCTGAAGCTTTCTTT. The chain links TRBV20-1 to TRBJ1-1; D is uncertain. CDR1 is DFQATT and CDR2 is SNEGSKA in the germline V gene (reference sequence). The CDR3 is 11 amino acids. The V and J ends lost 3 bases and 6 bases respectively, with 8 bases between them.